The present TCR beta chain was sequenced within a study of shared clonotypes between healthy human individuals. General study results and limits: Non-shared clonotypes were found to have lower generation probabilities than the clonotypes that were shared by all four of the sorted-subset donors. Represented diversity, genetic and exposure-history alike, was limited by few donors. Despite large depth, rarefaction showed incomplete sorted-subset sequencing.

On this clone itself: Its target is unknown.

Germline CDR1 is SEHNR and CDR2 is FQNEAQ (reference sequence). The germline V and J ends were trimmed by 5 bases and 5 bases, with 7 bases remaining between them. The CDR3 is 12 amino acids. Naive CD8 populations comprised CD45RO-negative cells positively selected for CCR7, excluding terminally differentiated effector memory CD45RA+ cells. The table came from immunoSEQ multiplex PCR; TCRdb's copy has only in-frame clones and leaves some out. The repertoire consists of approximately 840,000 clones, with 95% to 97% occurring once and the leading ten covering about 0.25%. The sample consisted of naive CD8+ T cells sorted from blood. The TCR comes from a young man in good health. This chain links TRBV7-9 with TRBJ2-4; no definite D call. CDR3 bases: TGTGCCAGCAGCCCGGATCAAAACATTCAGTACTTC. As protein: CASSPDQNIQYF.